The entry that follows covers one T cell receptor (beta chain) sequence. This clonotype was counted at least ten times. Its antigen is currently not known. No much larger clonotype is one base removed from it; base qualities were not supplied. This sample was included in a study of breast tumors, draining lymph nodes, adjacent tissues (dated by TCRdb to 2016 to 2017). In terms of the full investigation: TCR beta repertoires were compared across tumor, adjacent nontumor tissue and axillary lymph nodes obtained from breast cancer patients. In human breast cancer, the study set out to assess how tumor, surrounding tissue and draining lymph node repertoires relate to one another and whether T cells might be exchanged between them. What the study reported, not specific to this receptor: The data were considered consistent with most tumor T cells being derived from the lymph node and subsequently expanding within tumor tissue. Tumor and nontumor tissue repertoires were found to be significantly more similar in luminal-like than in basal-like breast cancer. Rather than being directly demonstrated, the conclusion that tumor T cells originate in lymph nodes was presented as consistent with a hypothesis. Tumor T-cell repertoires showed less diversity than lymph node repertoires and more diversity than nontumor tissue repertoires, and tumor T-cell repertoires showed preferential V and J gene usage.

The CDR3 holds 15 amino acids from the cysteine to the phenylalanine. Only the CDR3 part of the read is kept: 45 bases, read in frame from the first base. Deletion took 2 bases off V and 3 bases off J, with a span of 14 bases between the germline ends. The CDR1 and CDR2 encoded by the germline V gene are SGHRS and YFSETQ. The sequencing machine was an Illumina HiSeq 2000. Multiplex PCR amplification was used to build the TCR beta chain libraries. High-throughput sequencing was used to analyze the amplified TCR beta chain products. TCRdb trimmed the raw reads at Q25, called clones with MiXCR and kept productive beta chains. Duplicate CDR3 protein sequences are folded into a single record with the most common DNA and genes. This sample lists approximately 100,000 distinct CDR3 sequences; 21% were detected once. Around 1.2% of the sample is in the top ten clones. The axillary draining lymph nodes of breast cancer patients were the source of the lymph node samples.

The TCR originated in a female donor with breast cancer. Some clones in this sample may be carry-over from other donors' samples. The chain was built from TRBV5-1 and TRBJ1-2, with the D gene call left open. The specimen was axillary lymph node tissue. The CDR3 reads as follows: CASSFSWTSHYGYTF. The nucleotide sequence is TGCGCCAGCAGCTTCTCCTGGACCTCACACTATGGCTACACCTTC.